This record covers a single T cell receptor beta chain. This clone's antigen is unknown. Base qualities are not provided; no much larger clone lies one nucleotide away. This specimen belongs to a study of blood T cell repertoires in COVID-19 (TCRdb year 2020). Some background on the complete study: Samples covering the acute and convalescent phases of COVID-19 were provided by collaborators in the United States, Italy and Spain. The prospective study material was composed of cDNA or gDNA derived from T cells, B-cell-depleted T cells, or PBMCs. The dataset comprised deeply sampled blood TCRbeta repertoires from subjects exposed to, actively infected with, or recovered from COVID-19. The repertoires were made available in a free public database intended to serve as a resource for research on the immune response to SARS-CoV-2. Samples were obtained from the ongoing ImmuneRACE study (first 160 participants) and from 1,254 subjects provided by 6 global collaborators. The sample metadata nearly always contained a de-identified subject ID, COVID-19 status, age in years and sex. Where available, HLA class I and class II types were taken from metadata supplied by the sample provider and were not determined by assay-based typing. Beyond this particular receptor, the publication reports: Clinical and demographic metadata were provided uncurated, with the amount varying by source and participant.

Collaborating institutions collected whole blood in K2EDTA tubes following their own protocols. Collaborator samples were shipped for TCRbeta analysis as frozen whole blood, isolated PBMCs, or DNA extracted from either sample type. The CDR3 spans 15 residues, from the cysteine through the phenylalanine. Just CDR3 DNA is preserved here, 45 bases in frame from base 1. V is trimmed back by 4 bases and J by 9 bases, and the junction contains 11 bases that no gene match accounts for. Looking up the germline V gene yields CDR1 SGHRS and CDR2 YFSETQ. The immunoSEQ Assay, a bias-controlled multiplex PCR, was used to amplify TCRbeta CDR3 regions from genomic DNA. Per the original workflow: Within the assay, amplification of reference gene primers was used to estimate how many nucleated cells each sample contained. To quantify the absolute abundance of each unique TCRbeta CDR3 rearrangement, sequence reads were collapsed and filtered. Productive Simpson clonality was computed per sample as the square root of Simpson's diversity index over productive rearrangements. Drawn from immuneACCESS, this table holds only the in-frame rearrangements with V and J called that TCRdb kept. Clones are partly lost; checked studies trace under half to an unresolved V gene and leave the rest unexplained. V, J and clone size are those of that table, while D and trimming were read from the DNA. For this sample there are about 68,000 clones; 65% to 90% appear just once. Under 1.5% of the sample belongs to the ten largest clones.

The receptor was derived from a woman aged 60-75 years with acute or convalescent COVID-19. What was sequenced was peripheral blood. The chain is encoded by TRBV5-1 joined to TRBJ2-1; 9 junctional bases match TRBD1. The CDR3 region: CASSRTGEYGGEQFF. The bases read TGCGCCAGCAGCAGGACAGGGGAGTATGGCGGTGAGCAGTTCTTC.